Detailed here is one T cell receptor (beta chain). This entry belongs to a study of patients and donors after allogeneic stem cell transplantation. MiXCR, applied by TCRdb to the RT-PCR reads, yields one record per CDR3 protein. The table has about a million distinct CDR3 sequences, about a sixth seen once. This clonotype was sampled from a human donor who was either an allogeneic HSCT recipient or a stem cell or donor lymphocyte infusion donor (not recorded which). It is not recorded whose cells these are; they may come from a transplant donor. Material for sequencing was blood, either unsorted or a sorted T cell fraction (not recorded which).

The DNA for the CDR3 is TGCGCCAGCAGGAGCCGGGAGTTGTTGAATGAGCAGTTCTTC. It translates to CASRSRELLNEQFF. The chain uses TRBV5-1 and TRBJ2-1; D might be TRBD2 (6 bases). Germline CDR1 is SGHRS and CDR2 is YFSETQ. Trimming took off 5 bases at V and 7 bases at J, with 16 bases between the two ends. The length of the CDR3 is 14 residues.